This T cell receptor beta chain derives from a study of T cells in Graves' hyperthyroidism and ophthalmopathy. Germline V lookup: CDR1 ENHRY, CDR2 SYGVKD. The CDR3 consists of 14 residues. Trimming pared 6 bases from V and 5 bases from J, leaving 16 bases between. What was amplified from RNA transcripts were TCR beta CDR3 regions. The study used the HTBI primer set for a first-round RT-PCR of the TCR CDR3. TCRdb reanalysed the multiplex PCR reads using MiXCR and keeps one entry per CDR3 protein. The sample records about 640,000 distinct CDR3 sequences, less than 25% being singletons. The sample comprised blood. The sequence was collected from a man aged 25 to 40 with Graves' ophthalmopathy. V usage is TRBV10-3 and J usage is TRBJ1-1; maybe TRBD1 (6 bases). The CDR3 sequence is CAISGSEGGTEAFF. As DNA, the CDR3 is TGTGCCATCAGCGGGTCGGAGGGGGGGACTGAAGCTTTCTTT.